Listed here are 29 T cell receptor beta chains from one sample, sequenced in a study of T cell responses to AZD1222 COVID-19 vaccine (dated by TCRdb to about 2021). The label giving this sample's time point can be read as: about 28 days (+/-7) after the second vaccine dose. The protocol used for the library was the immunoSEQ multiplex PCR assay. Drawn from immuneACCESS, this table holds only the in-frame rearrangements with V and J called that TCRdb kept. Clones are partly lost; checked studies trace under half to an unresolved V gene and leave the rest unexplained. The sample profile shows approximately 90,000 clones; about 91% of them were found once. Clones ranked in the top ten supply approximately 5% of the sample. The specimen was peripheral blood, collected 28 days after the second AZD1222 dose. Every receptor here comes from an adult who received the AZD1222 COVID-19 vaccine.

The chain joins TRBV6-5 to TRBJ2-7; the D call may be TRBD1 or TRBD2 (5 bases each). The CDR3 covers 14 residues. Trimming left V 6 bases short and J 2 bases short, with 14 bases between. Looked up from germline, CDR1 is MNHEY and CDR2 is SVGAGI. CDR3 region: CASRSGSGAYEQYF. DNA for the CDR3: TGTGCCAGCAGGTCAGGGAGCGGTGCCTACGAGCAGTACTTC.

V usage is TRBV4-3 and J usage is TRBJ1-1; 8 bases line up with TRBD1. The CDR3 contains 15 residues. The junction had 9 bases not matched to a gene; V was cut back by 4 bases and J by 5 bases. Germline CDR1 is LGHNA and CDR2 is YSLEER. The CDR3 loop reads CASSPPGQGWTEAFF. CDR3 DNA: TGCGCCAGCAGCCCCCCTGGACAGGGATGGACTGAAGCTTTCTTT.

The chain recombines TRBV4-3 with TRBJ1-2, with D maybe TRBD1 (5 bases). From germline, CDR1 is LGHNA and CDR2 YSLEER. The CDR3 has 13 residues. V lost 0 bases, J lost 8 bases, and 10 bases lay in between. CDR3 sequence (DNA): TGCGCCAGCAGCCAAGATCAGGGTTTCGGCTACACCTTC. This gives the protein CASSQDQGFGYTF.

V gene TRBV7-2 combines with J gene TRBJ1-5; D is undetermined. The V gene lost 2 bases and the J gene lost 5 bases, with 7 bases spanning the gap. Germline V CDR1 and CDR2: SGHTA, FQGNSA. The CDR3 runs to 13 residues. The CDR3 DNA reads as TGTGCCAGCAGCTTAACAGCGGATCAGCCCCAGCATTTT. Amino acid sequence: CASSLTADQPQHF.

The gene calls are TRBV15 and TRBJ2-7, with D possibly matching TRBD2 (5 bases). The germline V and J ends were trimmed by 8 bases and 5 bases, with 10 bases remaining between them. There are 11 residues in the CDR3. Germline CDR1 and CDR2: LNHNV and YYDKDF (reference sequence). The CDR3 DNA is TGTGCCACCGGCGTAGCGAACGAGCAGTACTTC. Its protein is CATGVANEQYF.

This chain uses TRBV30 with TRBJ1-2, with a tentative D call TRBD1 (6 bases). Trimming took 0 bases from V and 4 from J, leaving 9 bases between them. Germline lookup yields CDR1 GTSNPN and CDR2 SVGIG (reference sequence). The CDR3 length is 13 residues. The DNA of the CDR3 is TGTGCCTGGAGTGTCGGACAGTCCTATGGCTACACCTTC. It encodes CAWSVGQSYGYTF.

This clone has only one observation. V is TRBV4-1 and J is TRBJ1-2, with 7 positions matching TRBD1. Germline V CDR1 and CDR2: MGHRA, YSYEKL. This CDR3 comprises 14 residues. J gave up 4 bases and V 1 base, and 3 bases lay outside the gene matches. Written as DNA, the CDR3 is TGCGCCAGCAGCCAAGGAACAGGGGTCTATGGCTACACCTTC. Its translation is CASSQGTGVYGYTF.

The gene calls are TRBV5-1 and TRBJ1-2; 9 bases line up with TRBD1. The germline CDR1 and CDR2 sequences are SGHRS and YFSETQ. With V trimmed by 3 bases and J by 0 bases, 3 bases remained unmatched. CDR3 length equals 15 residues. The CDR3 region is CASSYRDRANYGYTF. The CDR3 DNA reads TGCGCCAGCAGCTACCGGGACAGGGCTAACTATGGCTACACCTTC.

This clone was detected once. Written as DNA, the CDR3 is TGTGCCAGCAGCTTAGAAGGGGGCGGTGGGGCCAACGTCCTGACTTTC. It translates to CASSLEGGGGANVLTF. The rearrangement links TRBV7-2 to TRBJ2-6, with 7 bases aligning to TRBD1. Looked up from germline, CDR1 is SGHTA and CDR2 is FQGNSA. Trimming took 1 base from V and 3 from J; bases not matched to a gene: 3. CDR3 length: 16 amino acids.

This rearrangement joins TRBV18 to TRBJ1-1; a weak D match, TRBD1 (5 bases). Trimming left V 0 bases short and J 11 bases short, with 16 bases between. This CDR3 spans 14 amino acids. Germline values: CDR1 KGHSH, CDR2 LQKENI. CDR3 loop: CASSPPSKGWMAFF. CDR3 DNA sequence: TGTGCCAGCTCACCACCGTCGAAGGGGTGGATGGCTTTCTTT.

The CDR3 here is CASSQGAGYNSPLHF. The CDR3 DNA is TGTGCCAGCAGTCAGGGGGCTGGCTATAATTCACCCCTCCACTTT. The rearrangement links TRBV6-5 to TRBJ1-6; TRBD1 matches at 8 bases. The V segment lost 5 bases and the J segment 3 bases; nucleotides outside the gene matches: 3. This CDR3 spans 15 amino acids. Germline-derived CDR1 and CDR2 are MNHEY and SVGAGI.

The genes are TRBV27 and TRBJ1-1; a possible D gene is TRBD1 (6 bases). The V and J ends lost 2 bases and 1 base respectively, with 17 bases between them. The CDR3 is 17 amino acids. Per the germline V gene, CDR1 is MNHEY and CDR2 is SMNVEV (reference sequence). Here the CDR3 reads CASSLGGQGLRNTEAFF. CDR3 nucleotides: TGTGCCAGCAGTTTAGGGGGGCAGGGTCTGCGGAACACTGAAGCTTTCTTT.

The CDR3 DNA follows: TGTGCCAGCACGGAAGATTTGAACACTGAAGCTTTCTTT. The encoded protein is CASTEDLNTEAFF. This chain joins TRBV28 and TRBJ1-1; D gene uncertain. Germline V gene sequence: CDR1 MDHEN, CDR2 SYDVKM. Trimming took off 7 bases at V and 0 bases at J, with 9 bases between the two ends. The CDR3 length is 13 residues.

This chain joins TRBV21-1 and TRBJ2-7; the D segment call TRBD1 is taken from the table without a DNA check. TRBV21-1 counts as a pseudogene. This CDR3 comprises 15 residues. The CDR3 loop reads CASSKARQVYYEQYF. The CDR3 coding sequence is TGTGCCAGCAGCAAAGCCAGGCAGGTTTACTACGAGCAGTACTTC.

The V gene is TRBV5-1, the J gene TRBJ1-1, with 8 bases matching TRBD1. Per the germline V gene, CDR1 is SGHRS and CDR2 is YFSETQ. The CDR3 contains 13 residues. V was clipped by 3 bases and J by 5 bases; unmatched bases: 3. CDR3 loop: CASSWTGKTEAFF. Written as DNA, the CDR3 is TGCGCCAGCAGCTGGACAGGGAAGACTGAAGCTTTCTTT.

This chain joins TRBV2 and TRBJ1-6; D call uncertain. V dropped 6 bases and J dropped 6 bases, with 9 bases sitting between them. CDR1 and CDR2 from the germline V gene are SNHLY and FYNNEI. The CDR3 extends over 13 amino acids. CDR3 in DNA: TGTGCCAGCAGAAAGAGTCCTAATTCACCCCTCCACTTT. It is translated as CASRKSPNSPLHF. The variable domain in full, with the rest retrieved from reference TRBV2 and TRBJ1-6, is EPEVTQTPSHQVTQMGQEVILRCVPISNHLYFYWYRQILGQKVEFLVSFYNNEISEKSEIFDDQFSVERPDGSNFTLKIRSTKLEDSAMYFCASRKSPNSPLHFGNGTRLTVT.

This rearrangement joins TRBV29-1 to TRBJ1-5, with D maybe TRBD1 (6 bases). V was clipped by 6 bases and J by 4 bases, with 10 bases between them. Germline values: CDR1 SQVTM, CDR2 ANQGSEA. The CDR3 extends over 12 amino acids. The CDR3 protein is CSVGQLNQPQHF. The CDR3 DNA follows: TGCAGCGTAGGACAGCTAAATCAGCCCCAGCATTTT.

CDR3 bases: TGTGCCAGCAGGCTCGGGACAGCGAGGACCGAGCAGTACTTC. Translated, it gives CASRLGTARTEQYF. This chain uses TRBV28 with TRBJ2-7; 7 positions match TRBD1. The CDR3 runs 14 residues. Germline CDR1 reads MDHEN; CDR2 reads SYDVKM. Unmatched junction bases numbered 11, after V lost 6 bases and J lost 6 bases.

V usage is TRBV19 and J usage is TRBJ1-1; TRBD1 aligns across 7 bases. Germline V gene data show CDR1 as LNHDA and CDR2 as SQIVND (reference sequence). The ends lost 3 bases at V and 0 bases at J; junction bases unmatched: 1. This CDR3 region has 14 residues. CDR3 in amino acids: CASSMGQMNTEAFF. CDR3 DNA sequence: TGTGCCAGTAGTATGGGACAGATGAACACTGAAGCTTTCTTT.

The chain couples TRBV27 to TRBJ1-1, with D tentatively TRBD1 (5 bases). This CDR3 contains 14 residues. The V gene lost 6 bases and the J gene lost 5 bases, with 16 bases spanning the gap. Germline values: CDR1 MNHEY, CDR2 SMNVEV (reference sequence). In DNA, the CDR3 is TGTGCCAGCAGGGTCCAGACGGGGGGGACTGAAGCTTTCTTT. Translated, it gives CASRVQTGGTEAFF.

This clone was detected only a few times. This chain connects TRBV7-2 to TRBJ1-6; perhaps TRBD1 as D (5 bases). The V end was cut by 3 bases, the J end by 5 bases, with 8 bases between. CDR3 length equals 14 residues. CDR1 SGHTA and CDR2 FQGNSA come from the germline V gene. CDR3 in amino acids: CASSFQGNNSPLHF. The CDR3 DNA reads TGTGCCAGCAGCTTCCAGGGTAATAATTCACCCCTCCACTTT.

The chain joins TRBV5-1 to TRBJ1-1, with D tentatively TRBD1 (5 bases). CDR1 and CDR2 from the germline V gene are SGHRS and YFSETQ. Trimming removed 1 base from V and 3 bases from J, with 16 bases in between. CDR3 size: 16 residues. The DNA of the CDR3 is TGCGCCAGCAGCTTGTTATCCTTGGGGGTGGACACTGAAGCTTTCTTT. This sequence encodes CASSLLSLGVDTEAFF.

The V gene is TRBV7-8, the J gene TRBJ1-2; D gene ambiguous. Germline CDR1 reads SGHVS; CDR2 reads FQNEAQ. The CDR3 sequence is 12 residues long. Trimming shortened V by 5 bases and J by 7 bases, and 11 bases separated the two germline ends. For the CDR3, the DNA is TGTGCCAGCAGCCCTATGAAGTTTGGCTACACCTTC. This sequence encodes CASSPMKFGYTF.

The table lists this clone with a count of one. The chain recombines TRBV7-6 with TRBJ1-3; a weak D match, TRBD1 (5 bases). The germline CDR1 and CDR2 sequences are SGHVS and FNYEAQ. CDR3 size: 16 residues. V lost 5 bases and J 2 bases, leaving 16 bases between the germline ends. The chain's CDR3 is CASSRQPTGTGNTIYF. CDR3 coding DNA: TGTGCCAGCAGCCGCCAGCCCACAGGAACTGGAAACACCATATATTTT.

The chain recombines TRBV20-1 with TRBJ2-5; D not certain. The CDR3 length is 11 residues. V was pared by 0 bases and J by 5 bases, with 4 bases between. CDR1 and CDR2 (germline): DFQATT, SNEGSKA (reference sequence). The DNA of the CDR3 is TGCAGTGCTAGAGATCAGGAGACCCAGTACTTC. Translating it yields CSARDQETQYF.

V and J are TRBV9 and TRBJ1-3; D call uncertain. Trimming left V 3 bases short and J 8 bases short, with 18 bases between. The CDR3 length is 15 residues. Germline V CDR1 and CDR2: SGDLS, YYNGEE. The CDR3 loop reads CASSGYSPRSDTIYF. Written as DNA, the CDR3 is TGTGCCAGCAGCGGGTACTCGCCACGATCGGACACCATATATTTT.

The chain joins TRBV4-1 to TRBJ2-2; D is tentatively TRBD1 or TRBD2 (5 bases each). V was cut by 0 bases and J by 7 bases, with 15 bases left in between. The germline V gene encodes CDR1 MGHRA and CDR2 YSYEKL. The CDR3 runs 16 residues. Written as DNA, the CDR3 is TGCGCCAGCAGCCAAGACCAGGGAGCTTTGCACGGGGAGCTGTTTTTT. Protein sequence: CASSQDQGALHGELFF.

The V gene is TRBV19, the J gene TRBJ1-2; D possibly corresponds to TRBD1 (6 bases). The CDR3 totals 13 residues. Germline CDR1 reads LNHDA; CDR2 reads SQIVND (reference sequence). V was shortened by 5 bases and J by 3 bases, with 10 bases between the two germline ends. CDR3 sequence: CASSSQGYYGYTF. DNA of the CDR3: TGTGCCAGTAGTTCACAGGGTTACTATGGCTACACCTTC. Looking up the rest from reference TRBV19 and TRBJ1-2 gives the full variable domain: DGGITQSPKYLFRKEGQNVTLSCEQNLNHDAMYWYRQDPGQGLRLIYYSQIVNDFQKGDIAEGYSVSREKKESFPLTVTSAQKNPTAFYLCASSSQGYYGYTFGSGTRLTVV.

This chain's CDR3 is CASSSPGARTEAFF. The CDR3, as DNA: TGTGCCAGCAGTTCTCCGGGGGCGAGGACTGAAGCTTTCTTT. V and J are TRBV6-5 and TRBJ1-1; D is perhaps TRBD1 (6 bases). Trimming left V 4 bases short and J 5 bases short, with 14 bases between. CDR3 length: 14 residues. Germline V CDR1 and CDR2: MNHEY, SVGAGI.